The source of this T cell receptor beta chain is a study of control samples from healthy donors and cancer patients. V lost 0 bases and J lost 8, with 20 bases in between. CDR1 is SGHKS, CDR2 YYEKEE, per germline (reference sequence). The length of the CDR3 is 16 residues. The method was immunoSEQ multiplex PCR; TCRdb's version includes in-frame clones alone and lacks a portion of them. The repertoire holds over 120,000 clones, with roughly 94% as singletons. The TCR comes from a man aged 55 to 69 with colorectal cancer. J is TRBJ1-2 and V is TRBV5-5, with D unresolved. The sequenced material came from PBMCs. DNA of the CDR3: TGTGCCAGCAGCTTGGGTGCGGCGTCTCTTCAAGGAGGCTACACCTTC. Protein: CASSLGAASLQGGYTF.